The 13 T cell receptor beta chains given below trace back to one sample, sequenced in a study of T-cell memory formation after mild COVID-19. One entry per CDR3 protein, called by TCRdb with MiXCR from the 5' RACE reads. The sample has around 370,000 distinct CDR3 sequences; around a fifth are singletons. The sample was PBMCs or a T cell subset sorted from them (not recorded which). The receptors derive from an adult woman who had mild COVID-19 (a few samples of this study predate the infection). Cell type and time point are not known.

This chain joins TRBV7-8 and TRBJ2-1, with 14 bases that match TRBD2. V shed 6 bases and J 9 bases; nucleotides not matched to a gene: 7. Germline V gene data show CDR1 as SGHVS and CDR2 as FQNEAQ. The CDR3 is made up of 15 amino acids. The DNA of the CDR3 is TGTGCCAGCAGTCCGACTAGCGGGAGGGCCGGTGAGCAGTTCTTC. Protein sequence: CASSPTSGRAGEQFF.

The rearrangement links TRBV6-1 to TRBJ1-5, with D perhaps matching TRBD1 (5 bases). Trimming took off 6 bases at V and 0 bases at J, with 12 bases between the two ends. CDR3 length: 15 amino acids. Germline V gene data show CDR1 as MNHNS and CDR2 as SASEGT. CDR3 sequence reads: CASSYRRDSNQPQHF. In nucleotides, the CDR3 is TGTGCCAGCAGCTACAGGAGAGATAGCAATCAGCCCCAGCATTTT.

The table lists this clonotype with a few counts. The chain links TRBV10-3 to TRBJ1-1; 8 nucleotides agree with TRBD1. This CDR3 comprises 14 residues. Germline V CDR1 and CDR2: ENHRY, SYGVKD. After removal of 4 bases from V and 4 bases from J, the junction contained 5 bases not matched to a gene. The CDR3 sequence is CAISVQGTGTEAFF. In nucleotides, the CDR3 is TGTGCCATCAGTGTCCAAGGGACAGGCACTGAAGCTTTCTTT.

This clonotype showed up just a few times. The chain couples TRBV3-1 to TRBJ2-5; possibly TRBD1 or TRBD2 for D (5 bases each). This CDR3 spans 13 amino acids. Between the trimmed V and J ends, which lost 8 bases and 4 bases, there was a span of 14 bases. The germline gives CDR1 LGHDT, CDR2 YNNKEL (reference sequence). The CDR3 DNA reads TGTGCCAGCTCTTCGGGGCTTACAGAGACCCAGTACTTC. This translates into CASSSGLTETQYF.

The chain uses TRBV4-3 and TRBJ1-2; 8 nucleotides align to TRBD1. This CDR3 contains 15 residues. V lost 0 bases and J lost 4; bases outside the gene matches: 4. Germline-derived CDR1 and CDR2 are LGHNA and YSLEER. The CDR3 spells CASSQETGDIYGYTF. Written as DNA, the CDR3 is TGCGCCAGCAGCCAAGAGACAGGGGACATCTATGGCTACACCTTC.

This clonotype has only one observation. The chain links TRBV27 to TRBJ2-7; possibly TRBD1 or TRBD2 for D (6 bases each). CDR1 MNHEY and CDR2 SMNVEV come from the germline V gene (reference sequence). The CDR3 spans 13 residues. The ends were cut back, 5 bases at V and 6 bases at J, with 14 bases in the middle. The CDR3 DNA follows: TGTGCCAGCAGTCCCCTCGGGGGCGGCGAGCAGTACTTC. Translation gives CASSPLGGGEQYF.

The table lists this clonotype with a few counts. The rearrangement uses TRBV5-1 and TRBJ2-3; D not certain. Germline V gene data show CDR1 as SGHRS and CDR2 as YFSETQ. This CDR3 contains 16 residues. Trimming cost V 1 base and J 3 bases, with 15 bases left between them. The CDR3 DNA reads TGCGCCAGCAGCTTGAATGGTGGAGTAGGTACAGATACGCAGTATTTT. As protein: CASSLNGGVGTDTQYF.

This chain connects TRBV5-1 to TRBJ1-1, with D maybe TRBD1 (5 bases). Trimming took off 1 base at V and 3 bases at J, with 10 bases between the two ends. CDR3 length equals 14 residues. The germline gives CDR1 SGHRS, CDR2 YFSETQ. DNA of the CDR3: TGCGCCAGCAGCTTGTCGGGGGGTTACACTGAAGCTTTCTTT. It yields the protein CASSLSGGYTEAFF.

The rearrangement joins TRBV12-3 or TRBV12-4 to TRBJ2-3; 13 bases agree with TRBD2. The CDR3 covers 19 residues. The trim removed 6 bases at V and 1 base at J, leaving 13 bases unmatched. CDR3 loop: CASRDAGTSGISRTDTQYF. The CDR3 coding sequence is TGTGCCAGCAGGGATGCCGGGACTAGCGGGATCAGTCGCACAGATACGCAGTATTTT.

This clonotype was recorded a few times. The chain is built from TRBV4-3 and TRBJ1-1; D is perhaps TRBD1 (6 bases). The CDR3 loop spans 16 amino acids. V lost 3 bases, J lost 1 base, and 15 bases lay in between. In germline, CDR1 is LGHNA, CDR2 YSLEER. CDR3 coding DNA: TGCGCCAGCAGCCATCCTGACTGGGGACAGAACACTGAAGCTTTCTTT. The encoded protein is CASSHPDWGQNTEAFF.

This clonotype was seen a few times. The CDR3 sequence is CASSSTHKNTEAFF. The CDR3 DNA is TGTGCCAGCAGCTCGACACATAAGAACACTGAAGCTTTCTTT. The genes are TRBV3-1 and TRBJ1-1; no clear D gene. Trimming removed 5 bases from V and 1 base from J, with 11 bases in between. Germline CDR1 reads LGHDT; CDR2 reads YNNKEL (reference sequence). This CDR3 has 14 amino acids.

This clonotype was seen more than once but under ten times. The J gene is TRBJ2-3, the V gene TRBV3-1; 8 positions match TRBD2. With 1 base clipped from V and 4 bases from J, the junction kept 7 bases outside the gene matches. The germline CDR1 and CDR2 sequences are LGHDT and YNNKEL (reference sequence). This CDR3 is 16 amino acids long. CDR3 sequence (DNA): TGTGCCAGCAGCCAAGGAAACGGGGGGGCAGCAGATACGCAGTATTTT. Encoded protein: CASSQGNGGAADTQYF.

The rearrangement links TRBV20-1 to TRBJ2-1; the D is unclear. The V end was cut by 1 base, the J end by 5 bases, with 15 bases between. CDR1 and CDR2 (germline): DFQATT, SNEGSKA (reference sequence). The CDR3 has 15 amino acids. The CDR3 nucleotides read TGCAGTGCTAGAGTAGTTGTCCCCCTCAACAATGAGCAGTTCTTC. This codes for CSARVVVPLNNEQFF.